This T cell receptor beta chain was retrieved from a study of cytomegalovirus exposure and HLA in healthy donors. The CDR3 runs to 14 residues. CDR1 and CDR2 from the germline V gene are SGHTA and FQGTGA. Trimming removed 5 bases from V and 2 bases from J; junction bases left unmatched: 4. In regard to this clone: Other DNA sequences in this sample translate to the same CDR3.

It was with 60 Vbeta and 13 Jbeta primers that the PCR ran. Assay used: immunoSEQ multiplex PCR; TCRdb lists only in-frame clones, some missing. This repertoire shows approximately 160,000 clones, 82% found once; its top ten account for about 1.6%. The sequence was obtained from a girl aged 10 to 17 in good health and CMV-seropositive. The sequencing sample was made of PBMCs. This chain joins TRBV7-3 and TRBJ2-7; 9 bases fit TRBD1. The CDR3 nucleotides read TGTGCCAGCAGCCCGGGACAGGGTGCCTACGAGCAGTACTTC. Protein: CASSPGQGAYEQYF.